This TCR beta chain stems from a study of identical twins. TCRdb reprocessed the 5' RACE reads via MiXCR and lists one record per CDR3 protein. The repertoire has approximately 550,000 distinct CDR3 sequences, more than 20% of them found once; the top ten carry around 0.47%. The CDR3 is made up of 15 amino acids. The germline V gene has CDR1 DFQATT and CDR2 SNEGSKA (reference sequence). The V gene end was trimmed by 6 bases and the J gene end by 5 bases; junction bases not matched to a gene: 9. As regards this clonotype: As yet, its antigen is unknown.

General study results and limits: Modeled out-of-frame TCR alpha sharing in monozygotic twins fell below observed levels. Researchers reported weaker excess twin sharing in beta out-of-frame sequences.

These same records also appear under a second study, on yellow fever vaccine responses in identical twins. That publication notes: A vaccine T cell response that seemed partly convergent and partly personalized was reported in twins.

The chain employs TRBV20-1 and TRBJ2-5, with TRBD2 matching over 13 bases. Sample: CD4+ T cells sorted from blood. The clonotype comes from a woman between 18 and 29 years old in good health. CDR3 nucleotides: TGCAGTGCCGCTACTAGCGGGGGGGCACGGGAGACCCAGTACTTC. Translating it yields CSAATSGGARETQYF.